The 13 T cell receptor beta chains given below trace back to one sample, sequenced in a study of shared clonotypes between healthy human individuals. Libraries were prepared by immunoSEQ multiplex PCR; TCRdb keeps only in-frame clonotypes and omits some of them. The table has about 2.3 million clones, 90% to 95% seen once. The source material was naive CD4+ T cells from PBMCs. Described subset: CD45RA+ positively selected. The origin of the receptors is a man younger than 35 in good health. Some clones in this sample may be carry-over from other donors' samples.

The genes are TRBV5-5 and TRBJ1-2, with D possibly TRBD1 on 6 matching bases. The V gene's germline CDR1 is SGHKS and CDR2 YYEKEE (reference sequence). Trimming stripped 3 bases from V and 7 bases from J, with 13 bases between. The CDR3 is 13 amino acids. CDR3 coding DNA: TGTGCCAGCAGCTCCCTGGGGGGCTCTGGCTACACCTTC. Protein product: CASSSLGGSGYTF.

V is TRBV28 and J is TRBJ1-2; D call uncertain. This CDR3 region has 13 residues. The V end was cut by 4 bases, the J end by 8 bases, with 14 bases between. Germline V gives CDR1 MDHEN, CDR2 SYDVKM. CDR3 in DNA: TGTGCCAGCAGTTCTCCCAATCTAGACGGCTACACCTTC. This sequence encodes CASSSPNLDGYTF.

The V call is TRBV19, the J call TRBJ2-5; 14 bases are shared with TRBD2. V lost 1 base to trimming and J lost 0 bases; unmatched junction nucleotides: 4. This CDR3 contains 18 residues. The V gene's germline CDR1 is LNHDA and CDR2 SQIVND (reference sequence). In DNA form, the CDR3 reads TGTGCCAGTAGTATAGGTCGGACTAGCGGGAGGTACCAAGAGACCCAGTACTTC. As protein: CASSIGRTSGRYQETQYF. Drawing the rest from reference TRBV19 and TRBJ2-5, the complete variable domain is DGGITQSPKYLFRKEGQNVTLSCEQNLNHDAMYWYRQDPGQGLRLIYYSQIVNDFQKGDIAEGYSVSREKKESFPLTVTSAQKNPTAFYLCASSIGRTSGRYQETQYFGPGTRLLVL.

V gene TRBV6-1 combines with J gene TRBJ2-7; a weak D match, TRBD2 (6 bases). Germline loops: CDR1 MNHNS, CDR2 SASEGT. V shed 6 bases and J shed 3 bases, with 6 bases lying between them. The CDR3 length is 11 residues. Here the CDR3 DNA reads TGTGCCAGCAGGGACTACTACGAGCAGTACTTC. Its translation is CASRDYYEQYF.

This clone was detected only once. The J gene is TRBJ2-1, the V gene TRBV9; TRBD2 matches 12 bases. The V segment lost 2 bases and the J segment 4 bases; nucleotides outside the gene matches: 4. There are 16 residues in the CDR3. CDR1 is SGDLS and CDR2 is YYNGEE in the germline V gene. The CDR3 nucleotides read TGTGCCAGCAGCGTTGGAGGGACTAGCGGGTACAATGAGCAGTTCTTC. Its protein is CASSVGGTSGYNEQFF.

The chain links TRBV29-1 to TRBJ2-7; TRBD1 might be the D (5 bases). Germline assignment: CDR1 SQVTM and CDR2 ANQGSEA. This CDR3 region has 12 residues. Trimming took off 3 bases at V and 6 bases at J, with 12 bases between the two ends. The CDR3 bases are TGCAGCGTTGATCGGCAGGGCGGCGAGCAGTACTTC. Its protein product is CSVDRQGGEQYF.

V gene TRBV5-1 combines with J gene TRBJ2-5; TRBD2 matches at 11 bases. This CDR3 has 18 residues. Germline CDR1 and CDR2: SGHRS and YFSETQ. V was pared by 2 bases and J by 4 bases, with 13 bases of the junction left unmatched. The CDR3 DNA reads as TGCGCCAGCAGCTTCAGGGGCACTAGCGGGAGCGTCCGAGAGACCCAGTACTTC. This codes for CASSFRGTSGSVRETQYF.

The J gene is TRBJ2-7, the V gene TRBV21-1; the table calls TRBD2, which could not be checked here. TRBV21-1 has pseudogene status. The CDR3 runs to 16 residues. CDR3 DNA: TGTGCCAGCCCCAGAAGCGCTAGCGGGGCCCCCTACGAGCAGTACTTC. Translated: CASPRSASGAPYEQYF.

The genes are TRBV10-1 and TRBJ1-3; D unclear. Germline CDR1 WNHNN, CDR2 SYGVQD (reference sequence). This CDR3 comprises 13 residues. Trimming left V 6 bases short and J 1 base short, with 7 bases between. This chain's CDR3 is CASSGESGNTIYF. DNA for the CDR3: TGCGCCAGCAGCGGAGAGTCTGGAAACACCATATATTTT.

The chain combines TRBV7-2 with TRBJ1-2; D is uncertain. The length of the CDR3 is 16 residues. Between the trimmed V and J ends, which lost 5 bases and 1 base, there was a span of 17 bases. The V gene's germline CDR1 is SGHTA and CDR2 FQGNSA. Here the CDR3 reads CASSQEGGQDNYGYTF. Here the CDR3 DNA reads TGTGCCAGCAGCCAGGAAGGTGGGCAGGATAACTATGGCTACACCTTC.

V gene TRBV28 combines with J gene TRBJ1-4; no clear D. CDR1 and CDR2 from the germline V gene are MDHEN and SYDVKM. Deletions cut 4 bases from V and 0 bases from J, with 12 bases between. CDR3 length: 16 residues. Written as DNA, the CDR3 is TGTGCCAGCAGTTCCCCTCGGAGAGCAACTAATGAAAAACTGTTTTTT. Its protein product is CASSSPRRATNEKLFF.

The chain carries TRBV15 and TRBJ2-7; D may correspond to TRBD1 or TRBD2 (6 bases each). V gave up 3 bases and J gave up 7 bases, with 16 bases separating them. Germline V CDR1 and CDR2: LNHNV, YYDKDF (reference sequence). The CDR3 runs to 14 residues. CDR3 sequence reads: CATSRGRGGREQYF. The DNA of the CDR3 is TGTGCCACCAGCAGGGGTCGAGGGGGGAGGGAGCAGTACTTC.

This clone came up once. This chain links TRBV7-3 with TRBJ2-3; the match to TRBD2 covers 10 bases. The CDR3 is made up of 15 amino acids. With 5 bases clipped from V and 2 bases from J, the junction kept 4 bases outside the gene matches. The germline V gene has CDR1 SGHTA and CDR2 FQGTGA. The CDR3 protein is CASSRTSGHTDTQYF. CDR3 nucleotide sequence: TGTGCCAGCAGCCGGACTAGCGGACACACAGATACGCAGTATTTT. Complete variable domain (other parts from reference TRBV7-3 and TRBJ2-3): GAGVSQTPSNKVTEKGKYVELRCDPISGHTALYWYRQSLGQGPEFLIYFQGTGAADDSGLPNDRFFAVRPEGSVSTLKIQRTERGDSAVYLCASSRTSGHTDTQYFGPGTRLTVL.